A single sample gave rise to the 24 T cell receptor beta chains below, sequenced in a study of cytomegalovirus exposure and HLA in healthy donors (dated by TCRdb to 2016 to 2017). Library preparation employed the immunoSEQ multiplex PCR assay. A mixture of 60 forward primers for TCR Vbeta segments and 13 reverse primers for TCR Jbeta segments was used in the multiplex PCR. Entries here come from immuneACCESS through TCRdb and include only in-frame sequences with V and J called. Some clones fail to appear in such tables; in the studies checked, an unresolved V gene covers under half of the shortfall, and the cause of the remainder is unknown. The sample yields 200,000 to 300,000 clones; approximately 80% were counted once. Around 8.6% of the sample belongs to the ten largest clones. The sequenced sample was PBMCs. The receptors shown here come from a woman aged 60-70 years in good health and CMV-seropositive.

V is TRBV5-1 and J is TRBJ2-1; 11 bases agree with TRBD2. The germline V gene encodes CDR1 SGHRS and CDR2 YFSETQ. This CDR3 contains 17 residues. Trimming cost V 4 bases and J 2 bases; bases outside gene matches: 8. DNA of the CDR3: TGCGCCAGCAGCCAGGCTAGCGGGAGGCGCACCTACAATGAGCAGTTCTTC. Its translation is CASSQASGRRTYNEQFF.

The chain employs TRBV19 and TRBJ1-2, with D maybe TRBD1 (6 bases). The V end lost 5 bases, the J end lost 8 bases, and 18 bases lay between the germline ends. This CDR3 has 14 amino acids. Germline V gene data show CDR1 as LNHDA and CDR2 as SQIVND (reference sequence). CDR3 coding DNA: TGTGCCAGTAGTGTCGGAGGCAGGGGATCAGGCTACACCTTC. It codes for CASSVGGRGSGYTF.

In DNA form, the CDR3 reads TGTGCCAGCAGCTTGGCTAGCGGGAACCTACAAGTGTACTTC. Protein sequence: CASSLASGNLQVYF. The chain is built from TRBV5-6 and TRBJ2-5, with 9 bases aligning to TRBD2. The V gene's germline CDR1 is SGHDT and CDR2 YYEEEE. This CDR3 spans 14 amino acids. V gave up 0 bases and J gave up 13 bases; unmatched junction bases: 10.

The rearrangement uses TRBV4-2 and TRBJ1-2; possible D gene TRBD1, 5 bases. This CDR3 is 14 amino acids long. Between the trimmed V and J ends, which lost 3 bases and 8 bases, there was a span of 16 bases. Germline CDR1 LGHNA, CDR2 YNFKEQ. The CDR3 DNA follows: TGTGCCAGCAGCCAGAGTACAGGAAAATTGGGCTACACCTTC. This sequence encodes CASSQSTGKLGYTF.

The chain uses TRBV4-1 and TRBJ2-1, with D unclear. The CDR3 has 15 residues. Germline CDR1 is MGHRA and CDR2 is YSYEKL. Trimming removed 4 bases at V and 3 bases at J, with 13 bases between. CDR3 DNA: TGCGCCAGCAGCCGCCCCGAGATCAACTACAATGAGCAGTTCTTC. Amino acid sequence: CASSRPEINYNEQFF.

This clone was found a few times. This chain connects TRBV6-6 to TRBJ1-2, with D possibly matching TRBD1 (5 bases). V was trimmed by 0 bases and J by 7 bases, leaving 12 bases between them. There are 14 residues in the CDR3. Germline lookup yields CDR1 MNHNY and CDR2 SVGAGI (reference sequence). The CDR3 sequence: CASSYSKRTTGYTF. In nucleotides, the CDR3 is TGTGCCAGCAGTTACTCGAAAAGGACAACTGGCTACACCTTC.

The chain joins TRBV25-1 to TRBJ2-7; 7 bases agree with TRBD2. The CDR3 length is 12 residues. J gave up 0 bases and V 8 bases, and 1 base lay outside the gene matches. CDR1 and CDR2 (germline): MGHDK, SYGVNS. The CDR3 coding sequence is TGTGCCAGCGGGAGGGGCTCCTACGAGCAGTACTTC. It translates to CASGRGSYEQYF.

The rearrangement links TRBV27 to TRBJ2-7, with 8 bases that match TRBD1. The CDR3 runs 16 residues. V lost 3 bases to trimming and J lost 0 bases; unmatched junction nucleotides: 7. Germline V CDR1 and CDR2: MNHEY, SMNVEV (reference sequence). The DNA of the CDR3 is TGTGCCAGCAGTTTCTTAGGGACAGGCAGCTCCTACGAGCAGTACTTC. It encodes CASSFLGTGSSYEQYF.

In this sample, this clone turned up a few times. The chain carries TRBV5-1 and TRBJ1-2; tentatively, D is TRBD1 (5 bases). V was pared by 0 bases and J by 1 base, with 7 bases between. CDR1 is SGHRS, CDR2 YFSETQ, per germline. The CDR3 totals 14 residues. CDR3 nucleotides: TGCGCCAGCAGCTTGGGACAGAATAACTATGGCTACACCTTC. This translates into CASSLGQNNYGYTF.

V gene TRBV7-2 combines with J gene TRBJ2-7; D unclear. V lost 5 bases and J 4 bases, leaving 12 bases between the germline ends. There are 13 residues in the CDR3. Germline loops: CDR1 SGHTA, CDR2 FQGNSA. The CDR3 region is CASSLVEVYEQYF. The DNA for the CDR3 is TGTGCCAGCAGCCTAGTCGAGGTTTACGAGCAGTACTTC.

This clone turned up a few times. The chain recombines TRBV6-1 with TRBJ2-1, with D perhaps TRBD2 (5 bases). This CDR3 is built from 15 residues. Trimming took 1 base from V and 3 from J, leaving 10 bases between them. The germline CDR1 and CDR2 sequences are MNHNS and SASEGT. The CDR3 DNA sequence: TGTGCCAGCAGTGAAGAACGGGAAATCTACAATGAGCAGTTCTTC. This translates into CASSEEREIYNEQFF.

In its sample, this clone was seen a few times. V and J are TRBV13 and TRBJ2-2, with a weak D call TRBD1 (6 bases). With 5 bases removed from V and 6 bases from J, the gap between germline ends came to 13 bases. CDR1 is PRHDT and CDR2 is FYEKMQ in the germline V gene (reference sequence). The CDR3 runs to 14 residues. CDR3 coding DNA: TGTGCCAGCAGCCTCAGGGGAGCGGCCGGGGAGCTGTTTTTT. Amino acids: CASSLRGAAGELFF.

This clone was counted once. The CDR3 region is CASSRYRGKQYF. In DNA form, the CDR3 reads TGTGCCAGCAGCCGATACCGGGGTAAGCAGTACTTC. The rearrangement joins TRBV28 to TRBJ2-7; D may be TRBD2 (5 bases). Germline assignment: CDR1 MDHEN and CDR2 SYDVKM. The CDR3 is made up of 12 amino acids. The V and J ends lost 6 bases and 8 bases respectively, with 14 bases between them.

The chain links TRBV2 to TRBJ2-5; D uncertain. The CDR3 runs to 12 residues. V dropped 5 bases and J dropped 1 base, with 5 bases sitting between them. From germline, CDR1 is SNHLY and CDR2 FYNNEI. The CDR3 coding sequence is TGTGCCAGCAGTCCAATCCAAGAGACCCAGTACTTC. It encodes CASSPIQETQYF.

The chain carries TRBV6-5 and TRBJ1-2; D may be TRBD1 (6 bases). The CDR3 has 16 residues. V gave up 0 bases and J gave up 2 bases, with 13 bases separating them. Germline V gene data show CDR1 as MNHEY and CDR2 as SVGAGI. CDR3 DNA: TGTGCCAGCAGTTACTCAACCGACAGGCCGAACTATGGCTACACCTTC. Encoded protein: CASSYSTDRPNYGYTF.

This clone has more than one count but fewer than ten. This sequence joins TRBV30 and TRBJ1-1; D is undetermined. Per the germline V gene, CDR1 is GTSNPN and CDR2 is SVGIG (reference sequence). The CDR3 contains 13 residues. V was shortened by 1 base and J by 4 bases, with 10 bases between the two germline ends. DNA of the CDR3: TGTGCCTGGAGTGCAACGGGAGGCACTGAAGCTTTCTTT. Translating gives CAWSATGGTEAFF. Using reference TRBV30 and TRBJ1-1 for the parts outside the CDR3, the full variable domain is SQTIHQWPATLVQPVGSPLSLECTVEGTSNPNLYWYRQAAGRGLQLLFYSVGIGQISSEVPQNLSASRPQDRQFILSSKKLLLSDSGFYLCAWSATGGTEAFFGQGTRLTVV.

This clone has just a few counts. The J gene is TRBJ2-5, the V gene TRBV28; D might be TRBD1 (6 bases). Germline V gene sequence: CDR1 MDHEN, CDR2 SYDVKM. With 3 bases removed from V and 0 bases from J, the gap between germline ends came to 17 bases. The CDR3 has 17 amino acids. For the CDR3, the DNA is TGTGCCAGCAGTTTCGTGGGGGCAGGTGGTAACCAAGAGACCCAGTACTTC. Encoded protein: CASSFVGAGGNQETQYF.

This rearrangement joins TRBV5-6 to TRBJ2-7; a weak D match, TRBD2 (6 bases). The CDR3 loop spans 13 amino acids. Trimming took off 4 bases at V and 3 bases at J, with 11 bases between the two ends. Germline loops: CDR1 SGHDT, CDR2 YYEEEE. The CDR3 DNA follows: TGTGCCAGCAGCCCGGGACTCTACTACGAGCAGTACTTC. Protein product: CASSPGLYYEQYF.

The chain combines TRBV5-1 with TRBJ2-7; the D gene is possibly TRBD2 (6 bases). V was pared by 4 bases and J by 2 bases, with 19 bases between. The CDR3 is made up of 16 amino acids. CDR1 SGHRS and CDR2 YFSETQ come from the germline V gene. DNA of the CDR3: TGCGCCAGCAGCCGCTCCTCGGGACTCATGCCCTACGAGCAGTACTTC. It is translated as CASSRSSGLMPYEQYF.

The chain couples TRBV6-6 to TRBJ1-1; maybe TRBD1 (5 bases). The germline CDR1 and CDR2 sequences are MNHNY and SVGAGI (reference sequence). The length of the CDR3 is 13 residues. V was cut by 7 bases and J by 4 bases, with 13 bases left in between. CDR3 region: CASIPGFRTEAFF. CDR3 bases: TGTGCCAGCATTCCAGGGTTTCGCACTGAAGCTTTCTTT.

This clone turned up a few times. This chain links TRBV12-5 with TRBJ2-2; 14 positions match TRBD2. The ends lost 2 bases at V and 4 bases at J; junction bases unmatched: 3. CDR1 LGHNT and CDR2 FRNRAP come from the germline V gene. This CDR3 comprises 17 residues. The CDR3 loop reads CASGLSTSGGGTGELFF. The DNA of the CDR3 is TGTGCTAGTGGTTTGTCGACTAGCGGGGGGGGCACCGGGGAGCTGTTTTTT.

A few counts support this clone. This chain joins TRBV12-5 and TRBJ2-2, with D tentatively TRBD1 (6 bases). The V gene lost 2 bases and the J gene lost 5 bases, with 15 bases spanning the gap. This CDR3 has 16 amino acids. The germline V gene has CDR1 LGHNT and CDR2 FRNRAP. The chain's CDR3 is CASGLTMTGGTGELFF. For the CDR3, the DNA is TGTGCTAGTGGTTTGACCATGACAGGTGGGACCGGGGAGCTGTTTTTT.

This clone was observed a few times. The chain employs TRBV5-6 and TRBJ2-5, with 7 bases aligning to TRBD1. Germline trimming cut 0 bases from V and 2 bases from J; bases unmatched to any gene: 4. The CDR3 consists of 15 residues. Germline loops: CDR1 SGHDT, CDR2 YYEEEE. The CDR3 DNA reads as TGTGCCAGCAGCTTGGGACAGGGAGTACAAGAGACCCAGTACTTC. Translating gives CASSLGQGVQETQYF.

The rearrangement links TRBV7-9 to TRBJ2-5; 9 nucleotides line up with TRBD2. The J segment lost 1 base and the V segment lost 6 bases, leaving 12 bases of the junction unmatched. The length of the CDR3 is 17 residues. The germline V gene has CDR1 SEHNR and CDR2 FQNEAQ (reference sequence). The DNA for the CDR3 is TGTGCCAGCAGTCGGGTCATTAGCGGGAGTTTCCAAGAGACCCAGTACTTC. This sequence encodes CASSRVISGSFQETQYF.